A single sample is the source of the 26 T cell receptor beta chains below, sequenced in a study of vaccination effects on CD4 cells after COVID-19. Antigens for these TCRs are unknown. The method was immunoSEQ multiplex PCR; TCRdb's version includes in-frame clones alone and lacks a portion of them. Of about 40,000 clones in the sample, roughly 66% were seen once. Antigen-specific CD4+ T cell clonotypes were called by their expansion after viral peptide-pool culture in ViraFEST. Isolating CD4+ T cells followed less than 11 days of culture. In the vaccine recipients, nucleocapsid antibodies were negative and there was no prior SARS-CoV-2 infection. Sequences were derived from CD4+ T cells from PBMCs cultured with HCoV-OC43 spike peptides, sampled before COVID-19 vaccination. The subset here: HCoV-OC43 spike overlapping peptide pool stimulation. The receptors derive from a human donor who received a COVID-19 vaccine.

The chain employs TRBV6-2 or TRBV6-3 and TRBJ1-6; TRBD1 is a possible D gene (5 bases). V dropped 3 bases and J dropped 6 bases, with 12 bases sitting between them. Germline V gene sequence: CDR1 MNHEY, CDR2 SVGEGT. The CDR3 is 15 residues long. The CDR3 here is CASSYTGGSNSPLHF. The DNA of the CDR3 is TGTGCCAGCAGTTATACGGGGGGGAGTAATTCACCCCTCCACTTT.

This clone was found a few times. The CDR3 spells CASSLGRGRFMNTEAFF. The CDR3 coding sequence is TGTGCCAGTAGCCTCGGTAGGGGCAGGTTTATGAACACTGAAGCTTTCTTT. The chain employs TRBV19 and TRBJ1-1; TRBD1 is a possible D gene (5 bases). There are 17 residues in the CDR3. Trimming removed 6 bases from V and 0 bases from J, with 20 bases in between. The V gene's germline CDR1 is LNHDA and CDR2 SQIVND (reference sequence).

In this sample, this clone turned up a few times. This chain links TRBV5-1 with TRBJ1-1; unclear D gene. CDR1 SGHRS and CDR2 YFSETQ come from the germline V gene. The CDR3 consists of 13 residues. Trimming shortened V by 0 bases and J by 1 base, and 4 bases separated the two germline ends. The CDR3 bases are TGCGCCAGCAGCTTGGAACAGAACACTGAAGCTTTCTTT. This encodes CASSLEQNTEAFF.

V and J are TRBV6-5 and TRBJ1-3; 7 bases are shared with TRBD1. This CDR3 is built from 14 residues. Germline V CDR1 and CDR2: MNHEY, SVGAGI. V gave up 2 bases and J gave up 3 bases; unmatched junction bases: 1. The CDR3 loop is CASSYDRVGNTIYF. CDR3 DNA: TGTGCCAGCAGTTACGACAGGGTTGGAAACACCATATATTTT.

This clone was picked up a small number of times. The J gene is TRBJ2-2, the V gene TRBV19, with D perhaps matching TRBD1 (6 bases). V was cut by 4 bases and J by 4 bases, with 19 bases left in between. The CDR3 spans 17 residues. CDR1 is LNHDA and CDR2 is SQIVND in the germline V gene (reference sequence). In DNA, the CDR3 is TGTGCCAGTAGTAAACAACACCGGGACATAAGCACCGGGGAGCTGTTTTTT. This gives the protein CASSKQHRDISTGELFF.

The chain has TRBV7-9 and TRBJ2-7, with 12 nucleotides matching TRBD2. The CDR3 consists of 14 residues. Unmatched junction bases numbered 1, after V lost 5 bases and J lost 2 bases. Germline V gene lookup returns CDR1 SEHNR and CDR2 FQNEAQ (reference sequence). The CDR3 DNA reads TGTGCCAGCAGCCCTAGCGGGGGGGCCTACGAGCAGTACTTC. Translated: CASSPSGGAYEQYF.

The CDR3 DNA reads TGTGCCAGCAGTGAACCCGGGAGAGGTGGTGGAAACACCATATATTTT. Protein sequence: CASSEPGRGGGNTIYF. V gene TRBV6-1 combines with J gene TRBJ1-3; D not resolved. The V and J ends lost 2 bases and 3 bases respectively, with 14 bases between them. The CDR3 covers 16 residues. The germline gives CDR1 MNHNS, CDR2 SASEGT.

This clone has a count of ten or more. The genes are TRBV14 and TRBJ1-6, with D possibly TRBD1 on 6 matching bases. The CDR3 is made up of 15 amino acids. Trimming took 0 bases from V and 10 from J, leaving 13 bases between them. CDR1 is SGHDN, CDR2 FVKESK, per germline. The CDR3 DNA follows: TGTGCCAGCAGCCAAGACGGGGGGCGCGTCTCACCCCTCCACTTT. This gives the protein CASSQDGGRVSPLHF.

The CDR3 bases are TGCGCCAGCAGTTATTCTACGAACACCGGGGAGCTGTTTTTT. Translated, it gives CASSYSTNTGELFF. This sequence joins TRBV10-1 and TRBJ2-2; no firm D call. CDR3 length: 14 residues. V was cut by 5 bases and J by 0 bases, with 7 bases left in between. The germline V gene has CDR1 WNHNN and CDR2 SYGVQD (reference sequence).

This clone was picked up one time. This chain joins TRBV3-1 (or the pseudogene TRBV3-2) and TRBJ2-3; 15 nucleotides agree with TRBD2. The junction had 6 bases not matched to a gene; V was cut back by 4 bases and J by 1 base. CDR3 length: 18 amino acids. The V gene's germline CDR1 is LGHDT and CDR2 YNNKEL (reference sequence). The DNA of the CDR3 is TGTGCCAGCAGCCCCCGGACTAGCGGGAGGGGAGGCACAGATACGCAGTATTTT. Translated: CASSPRTSGRGGTDTQYF.

This clone was seen only a few times. V is TRBV10-3 and J is TRBJ1-2, with TRBD1 as a possible D gene (5 bases). Germline values: CDR1 ENHRY, CDR2 SYGVKD. This CDR3 contains 13 residues. V lost 2 bases to trimming and J lost 5 bases, with 9 bases between them. Here the CDR3 reads CAISEVGEYGYTF. As DNA, the CDR3 is TGTGCCATCAGTGAGGTGGGGGAATATGGCTACACCTTC.

This clone has just a few counts. This rearrangement joins TRBV2 to TRBJ1-2; perhaps TRBD1 as D (5 bases). The V gene's germline CDR1 is SNHLY and CDR2 FYNNEI. Trimming stripped 3 bases from V and 7 bases from J, with 12 bases between. The CDR3 is made up of 13 amino acids. As DNA, the CDR3 is TGTGCCAGCAGTGACGAAGGGGCTGCTGGCTACACCTTC. Its protein is CASSDEGAAGYTF.

In DNA form, the CDR3 reads TGTGCCATCAGGGAGACAGGGAATCCCTACGAGCAGTACTTC. It is translated as CAIRETGNPYEQYF. This chain joins TRBV10-3 and TRBJ2-7; 7 positions agree with TRBD1. The CDR3 is made up of 14 amino acids. V lost 6 bases, J lost 2 bases, and 7 bases stayed unmatched. Germline CDR1 ENHRY, CDR2 SYGVKD.

The rearrangement links TRBV7-9 to TRBJ2-3; 11 nucleotides agree with TRBD2. The CDR3 has 16 residues. From germline, CDR1 is SEHNR and CDR2 FQNEAQ (reference sequence). J gave up 6 bases and V 5 bases, and 10 bases lay outside the gene matches. The DNA of the CDR3 is TGTGCCAGCAGCGTAGGGGTAGCGGGGGGGCCCGATACGCAGTATTTT. Its translation is CASSVGVAGGPDTQYF.

The gene calls are TRBV6-5 and TRBJ2-7, with TRBD2 as a possible D gene (6 bases). Trimming removed 4 bases at V and 2 bases at J, with 9 bases between. Germline V gene data show CDR1 as MNHEY and CDR2 as SVGAGI. The length of the CDR3 is 13 residues. The CDR3 sequence is CASSFRLAYEQYF. The CDR3 DNA is TGTGCCAGCAGTTTTCGACTAGCCTACGAGCAGTACTTC.

The chain employs TRBV19 and TRBJ1-5; unclear D gene. CDR3 length: 19 residues. Germline CDR1 LNHDA, CDR2 SQIVND (reference sequence). The V end lost 1 base, the J end lost 0 bases, and 19 bases lay between the germline ends. CDR3 sequence (DNA): TGTGCCAGTAGTATAGGTTCAGGAAGGCTGCTACATAGCAATCAGCCCCAGCATTTT. It yields the protein CASSIGSGRLLHSNQPQHF.

This chain connects TRBV27 to TRBJ1-2; no reliable D call. Germline CDR1 MNHEY, CDR2 SMNVEV (reference sequence). The CDR3 contains 15 residues. V shed 5 bases and J shed 0 bases, with 13 bases lying between them. The CDR3 is CASSPGRQSNYGYTF. The CDR3 nucleotides are TGTGCCAGCAGTCCCGGCCGGCAATCTAACTATGGCTACACCTTC.

J is TRBJ2-7 and V is TRBV19, with 13 bases aligning to TRBD2. CDR1 and CDR2 from the germline V gene are LNHDA and SQIVND (reference sequence). The length of the CDR3 is 16 residues. J gave up 0 bases and V 4 bases, and 3 bases lay outside the gene matches. The CDR3 sequence: CASSRGLAGISYEQYF. The CDR3 DNA reads as TGTGCCAGTAGTAGGGGACTAGCGGGAATCTCCTACGAGCAGTACTTC.

The chain has TRBV3-1 (or the pseudogene TRBV3-2) and TRBJ2-2; D unresolved. CDR3 size: 15 residues. V was clipped by 0 bases and J by 8 bases, with 13 bases between them. Germline V gives CDR1 LGHDT, CDR2 YNNKEL (reference sequence). The CDR3 spells CASSQEWTRPGELFF. CDR3 coding DNA: TGTGCCAGCAGCCAAGAGTGGACCCGGCCAGGGGAGCTGTTTTTT.

The V call is TRBV4-1, the J call TRBJ2-1; 7 nucleotides match TRBD1. CDR1 and CDR2 from the germline V gene are MGHRA and YSYEKL. The V and J ends lost 4 bases and 5 bases, in that order; junction bases with no gene match: 2. The CDR3 is 13 amino acids. This CDR3 is CASSLTGNNEQFF. CDR3 nucleotides: TGCGCCAGCAGCCTGACAGGGAACAATGAGCAGTTCTTC.

J is TRBJ1-1 and V is TRBV5-1, with D tentatively TRBD1 (6 bases). CDR3 length: 15 residues. Germline CDR1 and CDR2: SGHRS and YFSETQ. Trimming took 4 bases from V and 0 from J, leaving 13 bases between them. The CDR3 sequence is CASSPDRLMNTEAFF. As DNA, the CDR3 is TGCGCCAGCAGCCCGGACAGACTAATGAACACTGAAGCTTTCTTT.

The chain combines TRBV2 with TRBJ1-2, with 7 bases matching TRBD1. Unmatched junction bases numbered 10, after V lost 3 bases and J lost 6 bases. The CDR3 covers 15 residues. In germline, CDR1 is SNHLY, CDR2 FYNNEI. CDR3 amino acids: CASSDRVGQLNGYTF. DNA of the CDR3: TGTGCCAGCAGTGACCGGGTGGGACAGCTTAATGGCTACACCTTC.

The rearrangement joins TRBV2 to TRBJ2-3; D is perhaps TRBD1 or TRBD2 (6 bases each). The CDR3 has 15 amino acids. Germline CDR1 reads SNHLY; CDR2 reads FYNNEI. V lost 3 bases and J 6 bases, leaving 16 bases between the germline ends. CDR3 residues: CASSETRERGDTQYF. The CDR3 nucleotides read TGTGCCAGCAGTGAGACTAGAGAGAGGGGGGATACGCAGTATTTT. The entire variable domain, with the rest obtained from reference TRBV2 and TRBJ2-3, is as follows: EPEVTQTPSHQVTQMGQEVILRCVPISNHLYFYWYRQILGQKVEFLVSFYNNEISEKSEIFDDQFSVERPDGSNFTLKIRSTKLEDSAMYFCASSETRERGDTQYFGPGTRLTVL.

This clone occurred a few times. The chain joins TRBV14 to TRBJ1-5, with D tentatively TRBD1 (6 bases). This CDR3 is built from 13 residues. Germline CDR1 is SGHDN and CDR2 is FVKESK. Trimming removed 5 bases at V and 5 bases at J, with 10 bases between. Here the CDR3 reads CASSRGDYQPQHF. In nucleotides, the CDR3 is TGTGCCAGCAGCAGGGGGGACTATCAGCCCCAGCATTTT.

The chain has TRBV11-3 and TRBJ2-2, with D possibly being TRBD1 (7 bases). CDR3 size: 16 residues. V was shortened by 5 bases and J by 1 base, with 14 bases between the two germline ends. Germline values: CDR1 SGHNT, CDR2 YENEEA. CDR3 sequence: CASSPRGTVNTGELFF. For the CDR3, the DNA is TGTGCCAGCAGCCCCCGGGGGACAGTGAACACCGGGGAGCTGTTTTTT.

CDR3 region: CASSLAGVSTSTDTQYF. The DNA for the CDR3 is TGTGCCAGCAGCCTAGCGGGGGTATCTACTAGCACAGATACGCAGTATTTT. This chain joins TRBV9 and TRBJ2-3; 10 nucleotides match TRBD2. In germline, CDR1 is SGDLS, CDR2 YYNGEE. The trim removed 4 bases at V and 0 bases at J, leaving 8 bases unmatched. The CDR3 extends over 17 amino acids.